This TCR beta chain was recorded in a study of cytomegalovirus exposure and HLA in healthy donors. Turning to this clone: Its antigen is still unknown.

With 3 bases removed from V and 2 bases from J, the gap between germline ends came to 14 bases. This CDR3 comprises 15 residues. Looked up from germline, CDR1 is SGDLS and CDR2 is YYNGEE. The study ran its PCR with 60 Vbeta and 13 Jbeta primers. Clones were sequenced by immunoSEQ multiplex PCR, and TCRdb holds only the in-frame ones, with some missing. The sample holds about 130,000 clones, around four fifths seen once. Healthy bone marrow donors made up the donors. General study points: Accurate HLA-A and HLA-B prediction from TCR beta sequences was reported for most subjects. Common viral pathogens were later found to be apparently linked to several of the most significant clusters.

The J gene is TRBJ2-5, the V gene TRBV9, with D perhaps matching TRBD1 (7 bases). The clonotype comes from a male donor in good health and CMV-seronegative. Sequenced material: PBMCs. The CDR3 coding sequence is TGTGCCAGCAGCGCCCGGACAGGACTACAAGAGACCCAGTACTTC. This gives the protein CASSARTGLQETQYF.